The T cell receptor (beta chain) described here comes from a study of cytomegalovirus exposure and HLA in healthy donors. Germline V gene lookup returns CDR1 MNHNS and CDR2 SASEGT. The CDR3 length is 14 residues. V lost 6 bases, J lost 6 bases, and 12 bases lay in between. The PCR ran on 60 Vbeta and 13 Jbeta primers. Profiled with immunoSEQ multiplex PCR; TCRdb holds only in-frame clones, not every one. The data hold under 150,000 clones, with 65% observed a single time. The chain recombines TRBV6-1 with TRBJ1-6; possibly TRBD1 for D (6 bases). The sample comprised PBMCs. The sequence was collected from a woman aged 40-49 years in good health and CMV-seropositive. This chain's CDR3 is CASRYGQTNSPLHF. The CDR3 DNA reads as TGTGCCAGCAGATATGGACAGACTAATTCACCCCTCCACTTT.